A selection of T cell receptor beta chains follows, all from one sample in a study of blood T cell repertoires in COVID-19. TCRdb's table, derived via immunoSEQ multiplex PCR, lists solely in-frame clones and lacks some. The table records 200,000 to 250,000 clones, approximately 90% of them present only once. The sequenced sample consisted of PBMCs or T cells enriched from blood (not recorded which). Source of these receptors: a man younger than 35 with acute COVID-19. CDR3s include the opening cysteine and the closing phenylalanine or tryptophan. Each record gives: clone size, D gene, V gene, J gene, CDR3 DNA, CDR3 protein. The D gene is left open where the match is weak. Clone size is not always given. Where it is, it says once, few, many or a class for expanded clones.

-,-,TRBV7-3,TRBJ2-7,TGTGCCAGCAGCTTACTACAGGGCGACGAGCAGTACTTC,CASSLLQGDEQYF
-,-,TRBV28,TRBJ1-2,TGTGCCAGCAGTTTCTCGGGTCGGTATGGCTACACCTTC,CASSFSGRYGYTF
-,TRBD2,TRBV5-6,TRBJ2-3,TGTGCCAGCATAGGGCGGGGGGCTAGCACAGATACGCAGTATTTT,CASIGRGASTDTQYF
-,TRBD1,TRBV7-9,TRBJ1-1,TGTGCCAGCAGCCCACGGACAGGGGGCGACGCTGAAGCTTTCTTT,CASSPRTGGDAEAFF
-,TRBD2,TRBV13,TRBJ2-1,TGTGCCAGCAGCCCTGGACTAGCTTACAATGAGCAGTTCTTC,CASSPGLAYNEQFF
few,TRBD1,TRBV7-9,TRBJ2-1,TGTGCCAGCCATTCCGGGACAGGGGGCAACTCCTACAATGAGCAGTTCTTC,CASHSGTGGNSYNEQFF
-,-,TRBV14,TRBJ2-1,TGTGCCAGCAGCCCCCCGGGCTACAATGAGCAGTTCTTC,CASSPPGYNEQFF
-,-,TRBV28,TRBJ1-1,TGTGCCAGCAGTTCCCGAGACAGCACTGAAGCTTTCTTT,CASSSRDSTEAFF
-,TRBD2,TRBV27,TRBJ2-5,TGTGCCAGCAGTGCTTCCCCGGGACTAGCGGGAGAGACCCAGTACTTC,CASSASPGLAGETQYF
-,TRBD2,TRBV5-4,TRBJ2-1,TGTGCCAGCAGCTCCAAACTAGCGGGAGTCCATGAGCAGTTCTTC,CASSSKLAGVHEQFF
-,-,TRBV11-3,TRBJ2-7,TGTGCCAGCAGCCCCCGGCTGCCAGACTACTACGAGCAGTACTTC,CASSPRLPDYYEQYF
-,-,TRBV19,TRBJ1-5,TGTGCCAGTAGTATTATTAATCAGCCCCAGCATTTT,CASSIINQPQHF
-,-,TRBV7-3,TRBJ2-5,TGTGCCAGCAGCTTAAACAGCCAAGAGACCCAGTACTTC,CASSLNSQETQYF
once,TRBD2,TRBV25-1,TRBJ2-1,TGTGCCAGCAGCCTTAGCGGGACCCCCTACAATGAGCAGTTCTTC,CASSLSGTPYNEQFF
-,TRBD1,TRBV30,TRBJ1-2,TGTGCCTGGAGTTGGGGACAGGGCAACTATGGCTACACCTTC,CAWSWGQGNYGYTF
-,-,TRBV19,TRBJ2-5,TGTGCCAGTAGTAACCCCCCTCGGGAGACCCAGTACTTC,CASSNPPRETQYF
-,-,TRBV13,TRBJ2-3,TGTGCCAGCAGCTTAACTAGACGCGGAACAGATACGCAGTATTTT,CASSLTRRGTDTQYF
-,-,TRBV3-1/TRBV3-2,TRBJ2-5,TGTGCCAGCAAGCCCCTAGCGCAACAAGAGACCCAGTACTTC,CASKPLAQQETQYF
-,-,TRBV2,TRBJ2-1,TGTGCCCTTCACGAGACTCCCTCGCGGGAGCAGTTCTTC,CALHETPSREQFF
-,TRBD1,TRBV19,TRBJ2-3,TGTGCCACCCAGACAGGGGGCACACAAGATACGCAGTATTTT,CATQTGGTQDTQYF